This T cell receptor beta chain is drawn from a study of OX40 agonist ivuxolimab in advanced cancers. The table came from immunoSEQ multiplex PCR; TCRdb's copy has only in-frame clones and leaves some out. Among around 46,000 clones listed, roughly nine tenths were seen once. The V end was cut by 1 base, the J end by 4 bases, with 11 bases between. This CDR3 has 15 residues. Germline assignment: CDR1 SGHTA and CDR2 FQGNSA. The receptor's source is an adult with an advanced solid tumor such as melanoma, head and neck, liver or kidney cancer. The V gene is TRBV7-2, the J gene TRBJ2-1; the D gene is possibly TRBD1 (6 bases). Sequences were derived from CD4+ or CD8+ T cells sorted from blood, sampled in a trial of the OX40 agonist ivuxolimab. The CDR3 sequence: CASSLGVGGYNEQFF. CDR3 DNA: TGTGCCAGCAGCTTAGGGGTAGGGGGTTACAATGAGCAGTTCTTC.